These 6 T cell receptor beta chains came from one sample sequenced in a study of technical replicates of blood from four donors. Profiled with immunoSEQ multiplex PCR; TCRdb holds only in-frame clones, not every one. Of some 85,000 clones listed, 90% to 95% were seen once; the top ten hold around 0.42%. Sequenced material: T cells isolated from PBMCs. Every receptor here comes from a human donor in good health.

The chain uses TRBV19 and TRBJ2-7; 7 bases align to TRBD2. V shed 1 base, J shed 2 bases, and the junction held 5 bases outside the gene matches. The CDR3 extends over 15 amino acids. CDR1 and CDR2 from the germline V gene are LNHDA and SQIVND (reference sequence). The DNA for the CDR3 is TGTGCCAGTAGTATAGGGCAGGGAGGGCCCTACGAGCAGTACTTC. Its protein product is CASSIGQGGPYEQYF. The complete variable domain, with remaining parts taken from reference TRBV19 and TRBJ2-7, reads DGGITQSPKYLFRKEGQNVTLSCEQNLNHDAMYWYRQDPGQGLRLIYYSQIVNDFQKGDIAEGYSVSREKKESFPLTVTSAQKNPTAFYLCASSIGQGGPYEQYFGPGTRLTVT.

The V and J genes are TRBV30 and TRBJ2-5; TRBD1 might be the D (5 bases). Germline loops: CDR1 GTSNPN, CDR2 SVGIG (reference sequence). Trimming pared 6 bases from V and 4 bases from J, leaving 12 bases between. CDR3 length: 12 amino acids. The CDR3 sequence: CACRPRVETQYF. DNA of the CDR3: TGTGCCTGCCGTCCCAGGGTAGAGACCCAGTACTTC.

V usage is TRBV25-1 and J usage is TRBJ2-7, with 7 bases matching TRBD1. Germline values: CDR1 MGHDK, CDR2 SYGVNS. The V gene end was trimmed by 4 bases and the J gene end by 4 bases; junction bases not matched to a gene: 4. The CDR3 has 13 amino acids. The CDR3 sequence is CASSVGTVYEQYF. The CDR3 DNA reads as TGTGCCAGCAGTGTCGGGACAGTTTACGAGCAGTACTTC.

This clone has a handful of counts. J is TRBJ1-1 and V is TRBV30; the D gene is possibly TRBD1 (5 bases). Germline-derived CDR1 and CDR2 are GTSNPN and SVGIG (reference sequence). The V and J ends lost 2 bases and 3 bases respectively, with 7 bases between them. There are 12 residues in the CDR3. This CDR3 reads CAWSLGDTEAFF. CDR3 DNA sequence: TGTGCCTGGAGTCTAGGGGACACTGAAGCTTTCTTT.

V gene TRBV5-4 combines with J gene TRBJ2-1; 9 nucleotides align to TRBD2. Losses at the gene ends were 0 bases for V and 3 bases for J; bases not matched to a gene: 10. This CDR3 has 18 residues. Germline assignment: CDR1 SGHNT and CDR2 YYREEE (reference sequence). As DNA, the CDR3 is TGTGCCAGCAGCTTGGGGGGTAGCGGGAGTTACTACTACAATGAGCAGTTCTTC. It translates to CASSLGGSGSYYYNEQFF.

CDR3 sequence (DNA): TGTGCCAGCAGCGGGTGGTCTAGCGGCTACGAGCAGTACTTC. Its translation is CASSGWSSGYEQYF. This chain uses TRBV28 with TRBJ2-7; 7 bases map to TRBD2. The CDR3 sequence is 14 residues long. Germline CDR1 is MDHEN and CDR2 is SYDVKM. Trimming at V came to 6 bases and at J to 3 bases, leaving 8 bases not matched to a gene.